The present T cell receptor beta chain was sequenced within a study of blood T cell repertoires in COVID-19. Study as a whole: The samples span acute and convalescent COVID-19 from the United States, Italy and Spain. In each case, the material was cDNA or gDNA derived from T cells, B-cell-depleted T cells, or PBMCs.

In the study's own analysis: Amplifying reference gene primers gave estimates of nucleated cell counts. Assay: immunoSEQ multiplex PCR; the TCRdb copy retains only in-frame clones and omits some. That table furnishes V, J and clone size, whereas the DNA furnished D and trimming. The table includes 55,000 to 75,000 clones, 85% to 90% detected once. The V end was cut by 4 bases, the J end by 4 bases, with 22 bases between. The CDR3 covers 17 residues. Germline V lookup: CDR1 LGHDT, CDR2 YNNKEL (reference sequence). This sequence was found in a man between 60 and 75 years old with acute or convalescent COVID-19. The chain recombines TRBV3-1 (or the pseudogene TRBV3-2) with TRBJ2-5, with a weak D call TRBD2 (6 bases). What was sequenced was peripheral blood. The CDR3 reads CASSPRNGLTRGETQYF. CDR3 sequence (DNA): TGTGCCAGCAGCCCAAGGAACGGGCTGACTAGAGGAGAGACCCAGTACTTC.